The clone carrying this TCR beta chain occurred a few times. V lost 5 bases, J lost 2 bases, and 10 bases lay in between. CDR3 length: 15 residues. Germline V gives CDR1 SGHVS, CDR2 FQNEAQ. It was RNA transcripts that yielded the amplified TCR beta CDR3 regions. With the HTBI primer set, the TCR CDR3 went through a first round of RT-PCR. TCRdb itself ran the multiplex PCR reads through MiXCR, one entry per CDR3 protein. In the table there are about 570,000 distinct CDR3 sequences, 35% to 55% of which are singletons. The record originates from a study of T cells in Graves' hyperthyroidism and ophthalmopathy.

Specimen: peripheral blood or thyroid tissue (not recorded which). This chain uses TRBV7-8 with TRBJ2-6, with D hard to call. The clonotype was recovered from an adult woman with Graves' disease, either hyperthyroidism or ophthalmopathy (not recorded which). Written as DNA, the CDR3 is TGTGCCAGCAGCATATATGGGCCTGGGGCCAACGTCCTGACTTTC. The encoded protein is CASSIYGPGANVLTF.